The 10 T cell receptor beta chains given below trace back to one sample, sequenced in a study of blood T cells in healthy people across ages. Using a J-beta primer mix together with a sample-barcoded 5' primer, a second PCR was run for roughly 6 to 12 cycles. One entry per CDR3 protein results from TCRdb running MiXCR on the 5' RACE reads. The sample gives 750,000 to 950,000 distinct CDR3 sequences, roughly 50% of which show up once; approximately 40% is in the top ten. Source material: blood. These receptors were taken from an elderly man in good health.

V and J are TRBV7-3 and TRBJ2-2; 12 bases line up with TRBD2. Per the germline V gene, CDR1 is SGHTA and CDR2 is FQGTGA. CDR3 length: 15 residues. V lost 5 bases and J lost 7; bases outside the gene matches: 5. CDR3 bases: TGTGCCAGCAGCCAACTAGCGGGAGGCGTCGGGGAGCTGTTTTTT. It yields the protein CASSQLAGGVGELFF. Together with reference TRBV7-3 and TRBJ2-2, the CDR3 gives the full variable domain: GAGVSQTPSNKVTEKGKYVELRCDPISGHTALYWYRQSLGQGPEFLIYFQGTGAADDSGLPNDRFFAVRPEGSVSTLKIQRTERGDSAVYLCASSQLAGGVGELFFGEGSRLTVL.

The chain joins TRBV20-1 to TRBJ2-4; 7 positions agree with TRBD2. TRBJ2-7 matches the DNA end more closely, so the J call is doubtful. Looked up from germline, CDR1 is DFQATT and CDR2 is SNEGSKA (reference sequence). CDR3 length equals 16 residues. The CDR3 protein is CSARDSTSDRPYEQYF. The CDR3 nucleotides read TGCAGTGCTAGAGATTCAACTAGCGACCGACCCTACGAGCAGTACTTC.

This chain connects TRBV6-5 to TRBJ1-2, with D possibly TRBD1 on 5 matching bases. Trimming removed 6 bases at V and 2 bases at J, with 10 bases between. The CDR3 extends over 13 amino acids. The germline gives CDR1 MNHEY, CDR2 SVGAGI. CDR3 nucleotide sequence: TGTGCCAGCAGGCTGGGACTCAACTATGGCTACACCTTC. It specifies CASRLGLNYGYTF.

This clonotype appeared a few times. This chain links TRBV5-1 with TRBJ1-1; D may be TRBD1 (5 bases). Per the germline V gene, CDR1 is SGHRS and CDR2 is YFSETQ. The CDR3 spans 14 residues. Trimming removed 5 bases at V and 1 base at J, with 12 bases between. CDR3 bases: TGCGCCAGCAGACCCGACGGGGGGAACACTGAAGCTTTCTTT. Protein sequence: CASRPDGGNTEAFF.

This chain connects TRBV27 to TRBJ1-2, with 9 bases matching TRBD1. Germline CDR1 and CDR2: MNHEY and SMNVEV (reference sequence). With 3 bases clipped from V and 7 bases from J, the junction kept 9 bases outside the gene matches. This CDR3 is 15 amino acids long. The CDR3 sequence is CASSFLRDRVRGYTF. The CDR3 DNA sequence: TGTGCCAGCAGTTTCCTCCGGGACAGGGTTCGTGGCTACACCTTC.

This clonotype appeared a few times. The chain combines TRBV29-1 with TRBJ2-1; 12 bases agree with TRBD2. Trimming at V came to 7 bases and at J to 4 bases, leaving 2 bases not matched to a gene. Germline CDR1 and CDR2: SQVTM and ANQGSEA. The CDR3 length is 13 residues. The CDR3 DNA sequence: TGCAGCGGGGGGACTAGCGGGTACAATGAGCAGTTCTTC. It translates to CSGGTSGYNEQFF.

The rearrangement joins TRBV2 to TRBJ2-1; D perhaps matches TRBD1 (6 bases). The CDR3 runs 14 residues. V lost 6 bases to trimming and J lost 5 bases, with 14 bases between them. Germline V lookup: CDR1 SNHLY, CDR2 FYNNEI. The CDR3 region is CASRNRAQNNEQFF. The CDR3 bases are TGTGCCAGCAGGAACAGGGCTCAAAACAATGAGCAGTTCTTC. The variable domain in full, completed from reference TRBV2 and TRBJ2-1, reads EPEVTQTPSHQVTQMGQEVILRCVPISNHLYFYWYRQILGQKVEFLVSFYNNEISEKSEIFDDQFSVERPDGSNFTLKIRSTKLEDSAMYFCASRNRAQNNEQFFGPGTRLTVL.

The genes are TRBV2 and TRBJ1-3; no firm D call. The CDR3 runs to 13 residues. V was cut by 8 bases and J by 0 bases, with 8 bases left in between. From germline, CDR1 is SNHLY and CDR2 FYNNEI. Here the CDR3 reads CASRSGSGNTIYF. Here the CDR3 DNA reads TGTGCCAGCCGCTCAGGCTCTGGAAACACCATATATTTT.

This clonotype occurred a few times. The CDR3 region is CASSRSLAGVYEQYF. The CDR3 coding sequence is TGTGCCAGCAGCCGCAGCCTAGCGGGAGTGTACGAGCAGTACTTC. The chain joins TRBV4-2 to TRBJ2-7; 10 bases fit TRBD2. This CDR3 is built from 15 residues. CDR1 and CDR2 (germline): LGHNA, YNFKEQ. V was pared by 4 bases and J by 4 bases, with 7 bases of the junction left unmatched.

This chain links TRBV10-1 with TRBJ2-1, with TRBD1 as a possible D gene (5 bases). CDR3 size: 16 residues. CDR1 and CDR2 from the germline V gene are WNHNN and SYGVQD (reference sequence). The V and J ends lost 0 bases and 6 bases respectively, with 15 bases between them. CDR3: CASSESGVNPLNEQFF. For the CDR3, the DNA is TGCGCCAGCAGTGAGTCAGGGGTAAACCCCCTCAATGAGCAGTTCTTC.